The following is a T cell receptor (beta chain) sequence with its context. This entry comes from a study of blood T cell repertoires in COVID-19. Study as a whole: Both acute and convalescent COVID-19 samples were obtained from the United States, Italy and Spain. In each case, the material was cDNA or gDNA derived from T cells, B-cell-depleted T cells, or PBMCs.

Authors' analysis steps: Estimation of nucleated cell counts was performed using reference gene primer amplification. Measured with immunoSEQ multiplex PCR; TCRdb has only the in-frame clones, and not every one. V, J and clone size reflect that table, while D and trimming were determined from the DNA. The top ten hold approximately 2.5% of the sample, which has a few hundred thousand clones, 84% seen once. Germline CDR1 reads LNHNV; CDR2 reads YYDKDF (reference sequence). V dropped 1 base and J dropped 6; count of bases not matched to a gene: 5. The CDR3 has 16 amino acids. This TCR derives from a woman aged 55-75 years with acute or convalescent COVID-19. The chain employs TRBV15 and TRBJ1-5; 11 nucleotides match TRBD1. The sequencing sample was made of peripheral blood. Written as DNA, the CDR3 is TGTGCCACCAGCAGAGTAGGACAGGGGGCTCTTCAGCCCCAGCATTTT. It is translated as CATSRVGQGALQPQHF.